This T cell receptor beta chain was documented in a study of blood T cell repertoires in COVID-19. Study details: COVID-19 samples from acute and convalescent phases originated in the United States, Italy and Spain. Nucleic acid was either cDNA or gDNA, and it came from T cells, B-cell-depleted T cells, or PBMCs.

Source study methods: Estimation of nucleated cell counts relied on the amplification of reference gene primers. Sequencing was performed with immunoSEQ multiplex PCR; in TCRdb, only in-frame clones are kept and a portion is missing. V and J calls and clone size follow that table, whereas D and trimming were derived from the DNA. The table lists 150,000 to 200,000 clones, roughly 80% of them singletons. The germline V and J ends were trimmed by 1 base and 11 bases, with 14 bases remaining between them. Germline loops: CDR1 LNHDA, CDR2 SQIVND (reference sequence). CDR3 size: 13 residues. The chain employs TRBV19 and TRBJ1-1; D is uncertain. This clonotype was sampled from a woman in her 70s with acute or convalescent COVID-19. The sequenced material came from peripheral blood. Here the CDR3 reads CASSIVERSFAFF. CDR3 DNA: TGTGCCAGTAGTATAGTCGAACGGTCGTTTGCTTTCTTT.